The rows below give T cell receptor beta chains drawn from one sample of a study of CD8+CD57+ T cells in acquired aplastic anemia. TCRdb recomputed calls from the reads with MiXCR, one row per CDR3 protein. In the table there are roughly 100,000 distinct CDR3 sequences, 55% to 75% of which are singletons. Sequences were obtained from sorted CD4+, CD8+, or CD8+CD57+ T cells (not recorded which) from PBMCs. These receptors originate from a human donor with aplastic anemia. Each CDR3 is given with its conserved first and last residue. Fields, in order: V gene, J gene, CDR3 protein.

>TRBV19|TRBJ2-1
CASSRGQGNYNEQFF
>TRBV20-1|TRBJ2-7
CSAPVGTPYEQYF
>TRBV7-6|TRBJ2-5
CASSQSQGWETQYF
>TRBV20-1|TRBJ1-5
CSARRDRGQPQHF
>TRBV12-3/TRBV12-4|TRBJ2-1
CASSLRDNERFF
>TRBV10-1|TRBJ1-1
CASSTGQQNTEAFF
>TRBV5-6|TRBJ1-2
CASNTVDYGYTF
>TRBV5-1|TRBJ2-7
CASSLAPGGGYEQYF
>TRBV20-1|TRBJ1-1
CSARDAAEAFF
>TRBV5-6|TRBJ2-7
CASSLVSIAHEQYF
>TRBV15|TRBJ2-7
CATSSLDGSYYEQYF
>TRBV2|TRBJ2-1
CASSGTGNNEQFF
>TRBV20-1|TRBJ2-7
CSAAALLLPYEQYF
>TRBV7-2|TRBJ1-1
CASSLHYNTEAFF
>TRBV29-1|TRBJ2-7
CSVEDGDSQEREPYEQYF
>TRBV6-5|TRBJ1-6
CASSYKPTGGNSPLHF
>TRBV2|TRBJ2-5
CASSDGLAEETQYF
>TRBV10-3|TRBJ2-7
CAISETQTGAEGRYEQYF
>TRBV11-2|TRBJ2-5
CARETQYF
>TRBV25-1|TRBJ2-6
CASSRRAGEGSGANVLTF
>TRBV20-1|TRBJ1-1
CSARDFLRENTEAFF
>TRBV20-1|TRBJ2-5
CSARNAVQETQYF
>TRBV2|TRBJ2-7
CASSTGFEQYF
>TRBV24-1|TRBJ2-3
CATSEFQTATDTQYF
>TRBV29-1|TRBJ2-1
CSVRQDPYNEQFF
>TRBV19|TRBJ1-5
CASRDGVGQSQHF
>TRBV20-1|TRBJ2-7
CSAITGVSYEQYF
>TRBV24-1|TRBJ2-3
CATSDLLGLTTYF
>TRBV6-1|TRBJ2-7
CASSPSNFGSHEQYF
>TRBV5-1|TRBJ2-7
CASSLEPGPTYEQYF